The 4 T cell receptor beta chains listed next were all sequenced from one sample in a study of PD-1 blockade in classical Hodgkin lymphoma. Profiled with immunoSEQ multiplex PCR; TCRdb holds only in-frame clones, not every one. Seen here are 25,000 to 30,000 clones, 75% to 90% observed once, and the top ten hold about a fifth. Relapse was seen in all patients after autologous stem cell transplantation, and brentuximab vedotin exposure was variable. This specimen consisted of peripheral blood mononuclear cells (PBMCs), obtained before the second cycle of nivolumab. These receptors all stem from a human donor with classical Hodgkin lymphoma.

This chain uses TRBV2 with TRBJ2-7; TRBD1 agrees at 8 bases. V was pared by 8 bases and J by 5 bases, with 14 bases of the junction left unmatched. CDR1 is SNHLY and CDR2 is FYNNEI in the germline V gene. The CDR3 sequence is 15 residues long. The DNA of the CDR3 is TGTGCCAGCCAGAACTCAGGGGGCGCCCGCCACGAGCAGTACGTC. Translation gives CASQNSGGARHEQYV.

V gene TRBV19 combines with J gene TRBJ1-2; no clear D gene. Germline CDR1 and CDR2: LNHDA and SQIVND (reference sequence). Trimming removed 6 bases from V and 3 bases from J, with 2 bases in between. This CDR3 has 10 amino acids. The CDR3 loop is CASRDYGYTF. The CDR3 region has the DNA TGTGCCAGTAGGGACTATGGCTACACCTTC.

The chain carries TRBV7-2 and TRBJ2-1; no firm D call. The CDR3 consists of 17 residues. The V gene's germline CDR1 is SGHTA and CDR2 FQGNSA. Trimming took 5 bases from V and 0 from J, leaving 17 bases between them. The DNA for the CDR3 is TGTGCCAGCAGCGCCATAGCCTACCACAGCTCCTACAATGAGCAGTTCTTC. It translates to CASSAIAYHSSYNEQFF.

V gene TRBV6-6 combines with J gene TRBJ2-1, with TRBD2 identical over 8 bases. The CDR3 contains 14 residues. Germline V lookup: CDR1 MNHNY, CDR2 SVGAGI (reference sequence). The trim removed 9 bases at V and 4 bases at J, leaving 8 bases unmatched. CDR3 sequence: CASHAGGSYNEQFF. In DNA form, the CDR3 reads TGTGCCAGTCACGCGGGAGGTAGTTACAATGAGCAGTTCTTC.